This T cell receptor (beta chain) is drawn from a study of T-cell reconstitution after alpha-beta-depleted transplantation in children. TCRbeta library construction was performed incorporating unique molecular identifiers. TCRdb reprocessed the PCR reads with MiXCR, giving one entry per CDR3 protein. The sample includes 420,000 or so distinct CDR3 sequences, about a tenth of them seen just once. This clonotype was detected many times. The germline V gene has CDR1 SGHTA and CDR2 FQGNSA. V shed 3 bases and J 2 bases; nucleotides not matched to a gene: 0. There are 14 residues in the CDR3. The material was PBMCs from the stem cell graft donor, obtained from the stem cell graft. The genes are TRBV7-2 and TRBJ1-5, with 8 bases aligning to TRBD1. The origin of this receptor is a human donor who donated a stem cell graft to a child with acute myeloid leukemia. CDR3 DNA sequence: TGTGCCAGCAGCTTGACAGGGGGCAATCAGCCCCAGCATTTT. Its translation is CASSLTGGNQPQHF.